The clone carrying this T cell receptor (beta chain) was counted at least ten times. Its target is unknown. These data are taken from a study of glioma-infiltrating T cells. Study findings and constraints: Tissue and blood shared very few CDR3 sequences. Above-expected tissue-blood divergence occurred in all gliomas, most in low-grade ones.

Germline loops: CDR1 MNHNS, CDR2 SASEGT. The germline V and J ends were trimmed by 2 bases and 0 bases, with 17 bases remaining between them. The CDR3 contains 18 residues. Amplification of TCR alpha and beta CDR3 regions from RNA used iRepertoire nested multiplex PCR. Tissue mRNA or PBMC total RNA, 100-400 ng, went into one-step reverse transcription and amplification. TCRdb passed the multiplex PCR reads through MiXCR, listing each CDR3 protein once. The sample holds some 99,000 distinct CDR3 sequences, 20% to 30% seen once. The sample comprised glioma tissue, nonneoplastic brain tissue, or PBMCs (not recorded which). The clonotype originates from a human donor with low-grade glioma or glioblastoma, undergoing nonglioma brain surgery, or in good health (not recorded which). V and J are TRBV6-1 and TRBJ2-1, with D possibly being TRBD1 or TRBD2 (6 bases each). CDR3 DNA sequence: TGTGCCAGCAGTGAAAGGGACGGGGGCGCAAGCTCCTACAATGAGCAGTTCTTC. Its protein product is CASSERDGGASSYNEQFF.